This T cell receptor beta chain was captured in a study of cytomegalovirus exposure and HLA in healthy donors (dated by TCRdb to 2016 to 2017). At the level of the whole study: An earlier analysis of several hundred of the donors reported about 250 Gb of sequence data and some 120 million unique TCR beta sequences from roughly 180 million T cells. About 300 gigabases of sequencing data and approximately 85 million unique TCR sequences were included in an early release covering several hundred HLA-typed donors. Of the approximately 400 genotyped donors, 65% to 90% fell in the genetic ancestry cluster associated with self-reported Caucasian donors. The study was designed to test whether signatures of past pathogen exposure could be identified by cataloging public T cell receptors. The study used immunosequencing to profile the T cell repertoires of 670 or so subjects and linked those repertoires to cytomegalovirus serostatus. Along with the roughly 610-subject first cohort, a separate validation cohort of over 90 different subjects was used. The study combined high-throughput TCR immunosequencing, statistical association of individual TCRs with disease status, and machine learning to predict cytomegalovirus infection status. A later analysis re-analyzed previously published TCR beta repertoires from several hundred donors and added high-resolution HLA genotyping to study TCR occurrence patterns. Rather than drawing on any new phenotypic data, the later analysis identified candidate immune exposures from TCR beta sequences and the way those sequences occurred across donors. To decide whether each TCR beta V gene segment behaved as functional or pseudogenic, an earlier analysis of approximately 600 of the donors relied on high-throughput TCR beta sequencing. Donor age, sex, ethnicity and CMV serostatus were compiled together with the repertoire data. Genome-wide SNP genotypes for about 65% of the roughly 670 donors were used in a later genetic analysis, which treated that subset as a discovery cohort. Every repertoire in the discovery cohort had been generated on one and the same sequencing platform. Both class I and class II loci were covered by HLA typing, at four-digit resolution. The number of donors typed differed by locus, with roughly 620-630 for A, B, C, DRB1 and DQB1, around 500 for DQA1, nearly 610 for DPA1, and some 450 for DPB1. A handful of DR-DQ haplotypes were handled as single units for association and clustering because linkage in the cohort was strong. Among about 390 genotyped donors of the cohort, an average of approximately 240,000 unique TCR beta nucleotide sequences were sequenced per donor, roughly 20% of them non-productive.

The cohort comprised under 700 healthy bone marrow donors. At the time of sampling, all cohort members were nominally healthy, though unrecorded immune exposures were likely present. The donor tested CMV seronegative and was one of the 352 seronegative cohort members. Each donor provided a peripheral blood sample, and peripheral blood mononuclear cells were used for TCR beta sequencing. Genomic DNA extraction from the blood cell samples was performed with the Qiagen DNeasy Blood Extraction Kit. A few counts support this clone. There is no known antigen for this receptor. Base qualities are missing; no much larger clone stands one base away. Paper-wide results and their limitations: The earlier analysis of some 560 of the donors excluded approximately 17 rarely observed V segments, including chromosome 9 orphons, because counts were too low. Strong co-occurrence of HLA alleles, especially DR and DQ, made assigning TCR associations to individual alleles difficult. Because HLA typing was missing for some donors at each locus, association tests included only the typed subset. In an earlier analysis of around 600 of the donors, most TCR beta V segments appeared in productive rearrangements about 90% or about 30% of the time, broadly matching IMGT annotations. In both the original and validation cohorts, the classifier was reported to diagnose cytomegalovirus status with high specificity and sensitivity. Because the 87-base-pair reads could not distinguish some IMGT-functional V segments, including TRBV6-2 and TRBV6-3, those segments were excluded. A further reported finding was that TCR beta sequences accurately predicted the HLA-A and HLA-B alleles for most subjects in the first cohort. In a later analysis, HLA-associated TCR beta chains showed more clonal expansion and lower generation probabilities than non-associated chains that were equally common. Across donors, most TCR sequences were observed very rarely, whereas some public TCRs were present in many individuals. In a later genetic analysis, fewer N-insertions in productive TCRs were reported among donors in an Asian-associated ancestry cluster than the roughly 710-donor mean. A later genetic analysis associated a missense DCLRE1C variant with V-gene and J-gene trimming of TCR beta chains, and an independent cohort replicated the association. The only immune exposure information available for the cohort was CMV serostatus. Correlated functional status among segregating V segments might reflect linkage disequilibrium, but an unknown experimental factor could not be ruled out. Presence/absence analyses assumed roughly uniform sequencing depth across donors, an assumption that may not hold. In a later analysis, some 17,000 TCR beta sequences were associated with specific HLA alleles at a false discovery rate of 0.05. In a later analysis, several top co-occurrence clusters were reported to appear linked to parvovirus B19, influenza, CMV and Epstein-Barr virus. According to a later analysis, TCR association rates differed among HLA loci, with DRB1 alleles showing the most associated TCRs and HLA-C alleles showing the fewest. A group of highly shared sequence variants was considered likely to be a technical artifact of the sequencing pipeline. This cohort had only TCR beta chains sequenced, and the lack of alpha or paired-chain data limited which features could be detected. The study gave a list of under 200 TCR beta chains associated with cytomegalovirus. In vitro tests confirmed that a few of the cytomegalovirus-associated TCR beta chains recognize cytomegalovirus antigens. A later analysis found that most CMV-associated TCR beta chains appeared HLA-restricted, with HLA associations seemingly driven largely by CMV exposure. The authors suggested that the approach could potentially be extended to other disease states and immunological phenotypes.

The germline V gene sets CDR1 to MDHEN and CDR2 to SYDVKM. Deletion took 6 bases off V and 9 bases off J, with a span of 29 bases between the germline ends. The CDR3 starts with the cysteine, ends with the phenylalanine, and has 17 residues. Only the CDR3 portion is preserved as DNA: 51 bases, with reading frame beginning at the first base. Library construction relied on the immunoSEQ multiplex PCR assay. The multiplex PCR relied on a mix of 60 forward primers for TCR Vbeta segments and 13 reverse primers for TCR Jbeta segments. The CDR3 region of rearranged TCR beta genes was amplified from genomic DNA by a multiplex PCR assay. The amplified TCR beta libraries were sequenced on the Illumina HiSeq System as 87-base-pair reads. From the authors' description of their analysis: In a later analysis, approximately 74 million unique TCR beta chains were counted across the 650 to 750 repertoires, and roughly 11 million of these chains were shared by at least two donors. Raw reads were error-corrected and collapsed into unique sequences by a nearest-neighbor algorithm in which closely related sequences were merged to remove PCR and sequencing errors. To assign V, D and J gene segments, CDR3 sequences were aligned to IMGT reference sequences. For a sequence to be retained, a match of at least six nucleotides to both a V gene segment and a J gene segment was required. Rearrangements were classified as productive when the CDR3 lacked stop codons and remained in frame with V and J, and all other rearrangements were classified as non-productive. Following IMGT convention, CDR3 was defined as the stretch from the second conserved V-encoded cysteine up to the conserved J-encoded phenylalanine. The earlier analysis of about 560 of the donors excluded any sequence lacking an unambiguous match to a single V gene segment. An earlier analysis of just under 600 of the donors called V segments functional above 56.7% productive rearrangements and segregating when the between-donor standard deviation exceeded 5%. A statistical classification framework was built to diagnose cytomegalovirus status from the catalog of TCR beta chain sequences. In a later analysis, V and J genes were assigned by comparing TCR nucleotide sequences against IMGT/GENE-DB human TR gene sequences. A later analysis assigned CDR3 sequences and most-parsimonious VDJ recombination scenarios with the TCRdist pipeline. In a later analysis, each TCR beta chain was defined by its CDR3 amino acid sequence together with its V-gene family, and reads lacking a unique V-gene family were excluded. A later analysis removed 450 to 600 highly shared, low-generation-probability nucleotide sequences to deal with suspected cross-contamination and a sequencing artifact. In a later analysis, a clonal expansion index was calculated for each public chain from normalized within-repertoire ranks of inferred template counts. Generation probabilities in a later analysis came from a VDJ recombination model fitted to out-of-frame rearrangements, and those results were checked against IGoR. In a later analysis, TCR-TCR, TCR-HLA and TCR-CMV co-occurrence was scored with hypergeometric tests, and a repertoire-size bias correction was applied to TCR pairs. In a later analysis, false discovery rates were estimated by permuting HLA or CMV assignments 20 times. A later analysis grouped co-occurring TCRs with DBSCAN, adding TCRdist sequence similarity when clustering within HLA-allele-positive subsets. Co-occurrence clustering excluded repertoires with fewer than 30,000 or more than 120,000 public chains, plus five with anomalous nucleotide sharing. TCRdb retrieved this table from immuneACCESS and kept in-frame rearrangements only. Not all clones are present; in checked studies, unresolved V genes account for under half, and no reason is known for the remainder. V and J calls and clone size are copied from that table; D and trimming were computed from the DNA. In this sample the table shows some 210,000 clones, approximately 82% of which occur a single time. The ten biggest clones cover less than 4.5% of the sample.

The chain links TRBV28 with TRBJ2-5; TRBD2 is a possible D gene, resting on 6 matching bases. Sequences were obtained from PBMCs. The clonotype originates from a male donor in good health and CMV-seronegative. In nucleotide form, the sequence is TGTGCCAGCAGCCGGGGACGAACGGGGGTGAGAGGGCAGGCCCAGTACTTC. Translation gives CASSRGRTGVRGQAQYF.